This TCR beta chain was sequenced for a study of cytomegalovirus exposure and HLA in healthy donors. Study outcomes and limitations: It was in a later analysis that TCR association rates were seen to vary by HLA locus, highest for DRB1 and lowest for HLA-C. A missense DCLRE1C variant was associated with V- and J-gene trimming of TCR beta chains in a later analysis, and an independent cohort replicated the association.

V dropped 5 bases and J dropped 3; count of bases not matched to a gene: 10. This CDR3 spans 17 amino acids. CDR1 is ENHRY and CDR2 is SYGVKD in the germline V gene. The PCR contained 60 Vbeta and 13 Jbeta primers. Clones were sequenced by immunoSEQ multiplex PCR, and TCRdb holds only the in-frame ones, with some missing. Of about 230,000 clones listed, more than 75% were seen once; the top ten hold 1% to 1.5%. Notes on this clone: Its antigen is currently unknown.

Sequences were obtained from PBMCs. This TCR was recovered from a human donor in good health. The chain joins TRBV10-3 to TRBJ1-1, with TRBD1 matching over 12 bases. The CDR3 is CAISLSGTGGQDTEAFF. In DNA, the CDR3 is TGTGCCATCAGTTTATCTGGGACAGGGGGCCAGGACACTGAAGCTTTCTTT.